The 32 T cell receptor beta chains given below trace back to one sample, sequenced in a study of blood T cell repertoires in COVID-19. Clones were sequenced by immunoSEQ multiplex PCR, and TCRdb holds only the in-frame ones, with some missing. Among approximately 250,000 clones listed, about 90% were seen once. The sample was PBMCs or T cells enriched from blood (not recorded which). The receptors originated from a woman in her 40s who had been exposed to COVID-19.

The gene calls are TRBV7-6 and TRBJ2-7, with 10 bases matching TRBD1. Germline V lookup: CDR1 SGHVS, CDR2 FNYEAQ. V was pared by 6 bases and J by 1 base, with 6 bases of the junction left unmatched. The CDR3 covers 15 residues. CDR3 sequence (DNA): TGTGCCAGCAGTTACGGGACAGGGGCGTCCTACGAGCAGTACTTC. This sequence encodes CASSYGTGASYEQYF.

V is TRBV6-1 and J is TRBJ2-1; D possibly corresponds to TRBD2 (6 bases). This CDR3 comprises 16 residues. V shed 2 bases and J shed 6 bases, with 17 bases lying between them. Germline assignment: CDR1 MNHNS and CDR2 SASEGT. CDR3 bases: TGTGCCAGCAGTGAATGGGGGGTCCGCGGTCGCAATGAGCAGTTCTTC. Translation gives CASSEWGVRGRNEQFF.

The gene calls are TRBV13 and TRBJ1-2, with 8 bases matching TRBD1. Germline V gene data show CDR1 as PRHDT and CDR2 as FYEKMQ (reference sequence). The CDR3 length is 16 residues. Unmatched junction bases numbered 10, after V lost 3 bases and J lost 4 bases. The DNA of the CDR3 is TGTGCCAGCAGCTTGCGGGACAGGCAACGTCTCTATGGCTACACCTTC. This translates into CASSLRDRQRLYGYTF.

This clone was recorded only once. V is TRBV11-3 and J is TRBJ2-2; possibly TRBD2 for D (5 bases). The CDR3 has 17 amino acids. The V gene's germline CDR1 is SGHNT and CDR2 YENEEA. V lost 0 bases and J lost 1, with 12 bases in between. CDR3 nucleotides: TGTGCCAGCAGCTTAGATCCGGGGAGTGAGAACACCGGGGAGCTGTTTTTT. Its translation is CASSLDPGSENTGELFF.

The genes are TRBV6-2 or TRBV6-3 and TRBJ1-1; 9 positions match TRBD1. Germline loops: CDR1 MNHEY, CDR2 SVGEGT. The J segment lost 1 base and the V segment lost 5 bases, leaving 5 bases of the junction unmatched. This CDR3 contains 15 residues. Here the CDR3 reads CASSNRDRANTEAFF. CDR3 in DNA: TGTGCCAGCAGTAACCGGGACAGGGCGAACACTGAAGCTTTCTTT.

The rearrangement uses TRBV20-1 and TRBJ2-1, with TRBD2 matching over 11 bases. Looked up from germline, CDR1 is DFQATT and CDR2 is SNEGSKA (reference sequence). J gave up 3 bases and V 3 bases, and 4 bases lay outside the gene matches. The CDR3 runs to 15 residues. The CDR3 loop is CSASSGRAVYNEQFF. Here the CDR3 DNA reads TGCAGTGCTAGTAGCGGGAGGGCCGTCTACAATGAGCAGTTCTTC.

The CDR3 sequence: CASSFDRDTEAFF. CDR3 coding DNA: TGTGCCAGCAGCTTCGACAGAGACACTGAAGCTTTCTTT. The chain couples TRBV6-2 or TRBV6-3 to TRBJ1-1; tentatively, D is TRBD1 (5 bases). The V end was cut by 6 bases, the J end by 3 bases, with 11 bases between. The CDR3 loop spans 13 amino acids. In germline, CDR1 is MNHEY, CDR2 SVGEGT.

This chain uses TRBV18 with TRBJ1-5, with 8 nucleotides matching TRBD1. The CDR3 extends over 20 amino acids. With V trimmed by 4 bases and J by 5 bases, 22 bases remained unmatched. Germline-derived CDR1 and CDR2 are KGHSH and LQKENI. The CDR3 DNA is TGTGCCAGCTCACAGACGATGTCAAACGGGGGGACAGGCAGGTATCAGCCCCAGCATTTT. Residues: CASSQTMSNGGTGRYQPQHF.

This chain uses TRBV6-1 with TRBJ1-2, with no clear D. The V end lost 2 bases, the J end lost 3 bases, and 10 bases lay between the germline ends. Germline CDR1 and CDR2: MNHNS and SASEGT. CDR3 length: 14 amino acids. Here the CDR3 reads CASSEPPTDYGYTF. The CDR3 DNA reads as TGTGCCAGCAGTGAACCCCCGACTGACTATGGCTACACCTTC.

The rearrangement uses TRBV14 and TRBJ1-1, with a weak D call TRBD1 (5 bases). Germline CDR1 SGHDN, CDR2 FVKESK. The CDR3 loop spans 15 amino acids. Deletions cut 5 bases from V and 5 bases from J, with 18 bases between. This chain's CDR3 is CASSYLGGLRTEAFF. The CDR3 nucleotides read TGTGCCAGCAGCTACTTGGGGGGATTAAGGACTGAAGCTTTCTTT. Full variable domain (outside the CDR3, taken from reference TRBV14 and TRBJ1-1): EAGVTQFPSHSVIEKGQTVTLRCDPISGHDNLYWYRRVMGKEIKFLLHFVKESKQDESGMPNNRFLAERTGGTYSTLKVQPAELEDSGVYFCASSYLGGLRTEAFFGQGTRLTVV.

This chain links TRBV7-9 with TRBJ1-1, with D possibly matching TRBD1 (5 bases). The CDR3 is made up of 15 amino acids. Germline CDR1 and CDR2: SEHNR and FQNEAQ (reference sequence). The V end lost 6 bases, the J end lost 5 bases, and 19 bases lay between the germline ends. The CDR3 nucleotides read TGTGCCAGCAGACCACGACCGGGGGGTAATACTGAAGCTTTCTTT. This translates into CASRPRPGGNTEAFF.

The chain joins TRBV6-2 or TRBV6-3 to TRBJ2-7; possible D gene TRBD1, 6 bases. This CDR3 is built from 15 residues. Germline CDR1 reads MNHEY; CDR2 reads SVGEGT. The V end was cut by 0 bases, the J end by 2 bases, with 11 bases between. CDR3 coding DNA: TGTGCCAGCAGTTACTCGGCAAAGGGGGCCTACGAGCAGTACGTC. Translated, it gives CASSYSAKGAYEQYV.

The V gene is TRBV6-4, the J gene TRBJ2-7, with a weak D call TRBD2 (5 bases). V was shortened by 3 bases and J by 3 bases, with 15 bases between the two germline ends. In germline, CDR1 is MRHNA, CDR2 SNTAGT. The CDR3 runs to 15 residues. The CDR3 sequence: CASSEEAATNYEQYF. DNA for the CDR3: TGTGCCAGCAGTGAGGAGGCAGCCACCAACTACGAGCAGTACTTC.

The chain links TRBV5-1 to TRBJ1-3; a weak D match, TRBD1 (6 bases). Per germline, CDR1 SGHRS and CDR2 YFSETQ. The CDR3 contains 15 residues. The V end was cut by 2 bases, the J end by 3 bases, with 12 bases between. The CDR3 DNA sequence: TGCGCCAGCAGCTTCAATGGGGGCAATGGAAACACCATATATTTT. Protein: CASSFNGGNGNTIYF.

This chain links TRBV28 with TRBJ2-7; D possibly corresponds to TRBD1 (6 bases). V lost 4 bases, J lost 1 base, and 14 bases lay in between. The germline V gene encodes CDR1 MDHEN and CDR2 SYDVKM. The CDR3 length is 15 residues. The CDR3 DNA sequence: TGTGCCAGCAGTTCGAGAAACAGGGATTCCTACGAGCAGTACTTC. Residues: CASSSRNRDSYEQYF.

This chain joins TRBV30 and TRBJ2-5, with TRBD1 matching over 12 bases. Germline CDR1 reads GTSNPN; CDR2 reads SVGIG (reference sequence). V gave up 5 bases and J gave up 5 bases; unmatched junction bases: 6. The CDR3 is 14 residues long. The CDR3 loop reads CAWSGTGGRETQYF. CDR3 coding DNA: TGTGCCTGGTCCGGGACAGGGGGCCGGGAGACCCAGTACTTC.

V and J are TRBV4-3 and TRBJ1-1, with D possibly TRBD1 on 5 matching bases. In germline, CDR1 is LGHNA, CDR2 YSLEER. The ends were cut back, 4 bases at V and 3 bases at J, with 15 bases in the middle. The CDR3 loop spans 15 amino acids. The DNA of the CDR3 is TGCGCCAGCAGCCCTTCGCAGGGATCGGACACTGAAGCTTTCTTT. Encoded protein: CASSPSQGSDTEAFF.

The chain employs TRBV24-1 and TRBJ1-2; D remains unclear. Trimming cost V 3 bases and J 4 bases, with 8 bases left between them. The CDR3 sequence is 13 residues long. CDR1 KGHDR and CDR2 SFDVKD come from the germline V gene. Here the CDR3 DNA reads TGTGCCACCAGTGATAGTGACATCTATGGCTACACCTTC. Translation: CATSDSDIYGYTF.

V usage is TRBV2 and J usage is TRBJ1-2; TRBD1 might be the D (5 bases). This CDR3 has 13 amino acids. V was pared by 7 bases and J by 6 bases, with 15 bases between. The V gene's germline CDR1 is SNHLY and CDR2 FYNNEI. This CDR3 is CASTPAGGNGYTF. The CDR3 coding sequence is TGTGCCAGCACCCCGGCGGGGGGAAATGGCTACACCTTC.

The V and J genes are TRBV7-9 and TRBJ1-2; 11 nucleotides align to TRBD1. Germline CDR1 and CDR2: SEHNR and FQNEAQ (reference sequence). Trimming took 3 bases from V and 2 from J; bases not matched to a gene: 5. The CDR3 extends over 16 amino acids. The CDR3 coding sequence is TGTGCCAGCAGCTTTCTCCGGGACAGGGGGAACTATGGCTACACCTTC. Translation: CASSFLRDRGNYGYTF.

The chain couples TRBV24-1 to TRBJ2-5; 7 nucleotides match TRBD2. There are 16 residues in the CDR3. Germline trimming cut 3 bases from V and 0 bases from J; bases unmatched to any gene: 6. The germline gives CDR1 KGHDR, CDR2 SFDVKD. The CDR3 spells CATSDPRRGDQETQYF. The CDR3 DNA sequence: TGTGCCACCAGTGATCCCCGCCGGGGGGACCAAGAGACCCAGTACTTC.

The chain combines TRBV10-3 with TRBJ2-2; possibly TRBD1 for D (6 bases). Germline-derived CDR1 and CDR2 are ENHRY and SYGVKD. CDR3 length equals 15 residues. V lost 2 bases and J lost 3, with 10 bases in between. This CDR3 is CAISERGSYTGELFF. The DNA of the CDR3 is TGTGCCATCAGTGAGAGGGGGTCTTACACCGGGGAGCTGTTTTTT.

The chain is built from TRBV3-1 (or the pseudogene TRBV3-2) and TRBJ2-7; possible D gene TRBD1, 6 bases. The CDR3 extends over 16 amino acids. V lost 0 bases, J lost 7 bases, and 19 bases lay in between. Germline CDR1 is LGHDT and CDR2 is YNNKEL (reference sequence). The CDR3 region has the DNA TGTGCCAGCAGCCAAGAGTCCCAGGACAGTACCTTAGAGCAGTACTTC. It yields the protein CASSQESQDSTLEQYF.

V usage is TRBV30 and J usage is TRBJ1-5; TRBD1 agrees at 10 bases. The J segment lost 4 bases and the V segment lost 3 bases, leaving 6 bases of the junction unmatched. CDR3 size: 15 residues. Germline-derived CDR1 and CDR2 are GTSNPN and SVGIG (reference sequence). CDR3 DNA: TGTGCCTGGAGGTCCGGGACAGGGGCTAATCAGCCCCAGCATTTT. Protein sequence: CAWRSGTGANQPQHF. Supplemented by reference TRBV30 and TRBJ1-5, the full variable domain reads SQTIHQWPATLVQPVGSPLSLECTVEGTSNPNLYWYRQAAGRGLQLLFYSVGIGQISSEVPQNLSASRPQDRQFILSSKKLLLSDSGFYLCAWRSGTGANQPQHFGDGTRLSIL.

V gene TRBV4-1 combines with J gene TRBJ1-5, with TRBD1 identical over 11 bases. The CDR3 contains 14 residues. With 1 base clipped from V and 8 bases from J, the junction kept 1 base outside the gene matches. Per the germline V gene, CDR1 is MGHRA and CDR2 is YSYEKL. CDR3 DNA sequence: TGCGCCAGCAGCCAAGGGACAGGGGGCAAGCCCCAGCATTTT. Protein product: CASSQGTGGKPQHF.

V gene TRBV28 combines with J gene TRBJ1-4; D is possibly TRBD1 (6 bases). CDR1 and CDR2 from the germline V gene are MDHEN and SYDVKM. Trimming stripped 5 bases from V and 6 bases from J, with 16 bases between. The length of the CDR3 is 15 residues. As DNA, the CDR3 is TGTGCCAGCAGTCCGGAGGGGGGGGCGGATGAAAAACTGTTTTTT. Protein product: CASSPEGGADEKLFF. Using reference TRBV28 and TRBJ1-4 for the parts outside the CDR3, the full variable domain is DVKVTQSSRYLVKRTGEKVFLECVQDMDHENMFWYRQDPGLGLRLIYFSYDVKMKEKGDIPEGYSVSREKKERFSLILESASTNQTSMYLCASSPEGGADEKLFFGSGTQLSVL.

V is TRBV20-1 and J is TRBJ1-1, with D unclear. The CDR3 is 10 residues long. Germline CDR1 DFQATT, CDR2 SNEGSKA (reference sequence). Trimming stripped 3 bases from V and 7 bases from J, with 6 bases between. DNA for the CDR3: TGCAGTGCTAGGGGCATTGAAGCTTTCTTT. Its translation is CSARGIEAFF.

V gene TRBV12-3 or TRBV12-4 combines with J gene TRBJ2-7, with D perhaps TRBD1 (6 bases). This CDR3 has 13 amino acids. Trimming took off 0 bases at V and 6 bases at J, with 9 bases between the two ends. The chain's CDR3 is CASSLAGAREQYF. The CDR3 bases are TGTGCCAGCAGTTTAGCGGGGGCGCGCGAGCAGTACTTC.

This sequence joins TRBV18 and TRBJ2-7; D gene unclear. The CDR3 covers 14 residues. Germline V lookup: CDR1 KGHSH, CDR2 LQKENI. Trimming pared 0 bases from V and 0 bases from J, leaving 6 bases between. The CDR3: CASSPPGSSYEQYF. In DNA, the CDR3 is TGTGCCAGCTCACCACCGGGCAGCTCCTACGAGCAGTACTTC.

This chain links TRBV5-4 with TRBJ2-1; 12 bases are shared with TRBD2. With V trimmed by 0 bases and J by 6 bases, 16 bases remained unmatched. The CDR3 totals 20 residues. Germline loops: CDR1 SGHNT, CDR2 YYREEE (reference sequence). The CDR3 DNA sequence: TGTGCCAGCAGCTTGGCGGCTAGCGGGAGGGCCGAGCCCAGAGCCAATGAGCAGTTCTTC. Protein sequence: CASSLAASGRAEPRANEQFF.

The CDR3 nucleotides read TGTGCCAGCCTCTGGGGGGGGGCGCAGGATGAGCAGTTCTTC. It codes for CASLWGGAQDEQFF. The chain uses TRBV7-9 and TRBJ2-1, with D possibly TRBD2 on 7 matching bases. In germline, CDR1 is SEHNR, CDR2 FQNEAQ (reference sequence). V lost 8 bases and J 8 bases, leaving 19 bases between the germline ends. This CDR3 comprises 14 residues. The whole variable domain, remainder taken from reference TRBV7-9 and TRBJ2-1, is DTGVSQNPRHKITKRGQNVTFRCDPISEHNRLYWYRQTLGQGPEFLTYFQNEAQLEKSRLLSDRFSAERPKGSFSTLEIQRTEQGDSAMYLCASLWGGAQDEQFFGPGTRLTVL.

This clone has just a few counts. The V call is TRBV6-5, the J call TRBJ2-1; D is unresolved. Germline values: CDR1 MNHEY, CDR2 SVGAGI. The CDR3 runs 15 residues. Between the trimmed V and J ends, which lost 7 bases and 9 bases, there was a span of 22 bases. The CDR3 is CASNMNRMIRGEQFF. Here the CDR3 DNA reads TGTGCCAGCAACATGAACCGAATGATCCGTGGTGAGCAGTTCTTC.